The 2 T cell receptor beta chains below were found in one sample sequenced in a study of cytomegalovirus exposure and HLA in healthy donors. TCRdb keeps only in-frame clones here, not all; method: immunoSEQ multiplex PCR. Of some 180,000 clones listed, about 81% are singletons. Sequencing was carried out using PBMCs. These receptors came from a woman in her twenties or thirties in good health and CMV-seronegative.

The chain combines TRBV2 with TRBJ1-6; the D is unclear. The V and J ends lost 3 bases and 0 bases respectively, with 9 bases between them. In germline, CDR1 is SNHLY, CDR2 FYNNEI. CDR3 length: 16 residues. The CDR3 DNA reads TGTGCCAGCAGTGATAGTTTGAGCTCCTATAATTCACCCCTCCACTTT. It codes for CASSDSLSSYNSPLHF.

Worth noting for this clone: Other DNA sequences in the sample encode the same CDR3. The V call is TRBV4-1, the J call TRBJ2-7; 9 bases agree with TRBD1. There are 14 residues in the CDR3. V was pared by 3 bases and J by 3 bases, with 3 bases of the junction left unmatched. CDR1 MGHRA and CDR2 YSYEKL come from the germline V gene. The CDR3 DNA sequence: TGCGCCAGCAGCCACCCGGGACAGGGCTACGAGCAGTACTTC. It specifies CASSHPGQGYEQYF.